Presented here are 13 T cell receptor beta chains from one specimen sequenced in a study of T cells in Graves' hyperthyroidism and ophthalmopathy. RNA transcripts gave rise to amplified TCR beta CDR3 regions. During a first-round RT-PCR of the TCR CDR3, the HTBI primer set was used. TCRdb re-called the multiplex PCR reads with MiXCR, one entry per CDR3 protein. The table records some 620,000 distinct CDR3 sequences, 15% to 20% of them present only once. The sequenced sample was blood. These receptor sequences come from a woman younger than 45 with Graves' hyperthyroidism.

This rearrangement joins TRBV7-2 to TRBJ2-1; 13 bases line up with TRBD2. Looked up from germline, CDR1 is SGHTA and CDR2 is FQGNSA. This CDR3 contains 18 residues. Trimming removed 5 bases from V and 9 bases from J; junction bases left unmatched: 16. CDR3: CASSQDRFTSGRAFEQFF. The CDR3 nucleotides are TGTGCCAGCAGCCAAGATCGGTTTACTAGCGGGAGGGCCTTTGAGCAGTTCTTC.

This clonotype came up a few times. V is TRBV9 and J is TRBJ1-1; D remains unclear. This CDR3 spans 13 amino acids. V lost 1 base and J lost 3, with 7 bases in between. The germline gives CDR1 SGDLS, CDR2 YYNGEE. The CDR3 region is CASSVTTHTEAFF. CDR3 bases: TGTGCCAGCAGCGTAACCACGCACACTGAAGCTTTCTTT.

This clonotype appeared many times. The chain carries TRBV6-1 and TRBJ2-7; 7 nucleotides line up with TRBD1. The V and J ends lost 5 bases and 7 bases, in that order; junction bases with no gene match: 17. The CDR3 is 16 amino acids. Germline CDR1 MNHNS, CDR2 SASEGT. DNA for the CDR3: TGTGCCAGCAGTTACCGGCAGGGGGACAAGCCCTGGGAGCAGTACTTC. Translation gives CASSYRQGDKPWEQYF.

At least ten counts were recorded for this clonotype. The rearrangement links TRBV3-1 to TRBJ2-5; D gene ambiguous. Trimming removed 5 bases at V and 5 bases at J, with 6 bases between. Germline values: CDR1 LGHDT, CDR2 YNNKEL (reference sequence). This CDR3 contains 11 residues. The CDR3 protein is CASSNLETQYF. The CDR3 region has the DNA TGTGCCAGCAGCAACTTGGAGACCCAGTACTTC.

V is TRBV6-1 and J is TRBJ2-3; TRBD2 agrees at 16 bases. V dropped 11 bases and J dropped 6; count of bases not matched to a gene: 5. Germline CDR1 and CDR2: MNHNS and SASEGT. The CDR3 is 14 residues long. The CDR3 spells CASGLAGGWDTQYF. DNA of the CDR3: TGTGCCTCGGGACTAGCGGGAGGGTGGGATACGCAGTATTTT.

DNA of the CDR3: TGTGCCAGCAGCCCGATTGACAGGGGGGACCTCGATGAGCAGTTCTTC. Translation gives CASSPIDRGDLDEQFF. The chain employs TRBV14 and TRBJ2-1, with 9 bases fitting TRBD1. Germline V CDR1 and CDR2: SGHDN, FVKESK. With V trimmed by 4 bases and J by 8 bases, 12 bases remained unmatched. This CDR3 is built from 16 residues.

The chain links TRBV4-3 to TRBJ2-1, with 10 bases fitting TRBD2. The CDR3 spans 19 residues. After removal of 4 bases from V and 7 bases from J, the junction contained 19 bases not matched to a gene. CDR1 and CDR2 (germline): LGHNA, YSLEER. CDR3 loop: CASSPGASGSRFSRNEQFF. In nucleotides, the CDR3 is TGCGCCAGCAGCCCAGGGGCTAGCGGGAGCCGCTTTTCTAGGAATGAGCAGTTCTTC.

This clonotype was counted at least ten times. The rearrangement links TRBV7-2 to TRBJ1-2; no clear D. This CDR3 contains 13 residues. Germline-derived CDR1 and CDR2 are SGHTA and FQGNSA. V lost 1 base, J lost 8 bases, and 11 bases lay in between. CDR3: CASSLDVVPGYTF. The CDR3, as DNA: TGTGCCAGCAGCTTAGATGTGGTGCCGGGCTACACCTTC.

The chain employs TRBV4-3 and TRBJ2-4, with TRBD2 as a possible D gene (5 bases). The CDR3 totals 15 residues. Per germline, CDR1 LGHNA and CDR2 YSLEER. The V gene lost 1 base and the J gene lost 7 bases, with 14 bases spanning the gap. This CDR3 is CASSQGLGSINIQYF. Written as DNA, the CDR3 is TGCGCCAGCAGCCAAGGTTTAGGGAGTATTAACATTCAGTACTTC.

The table lists this clonotype with many counts. The chain employs TRBV7-2 and TRBJ2-3; TRBD2 agrees at 16 bases. Germline-derived CDR1 and CDR2 are SGHTA and FQGNSA. The ends lost 3 bases at V and 1 base at J; junction bases unmatched: 1. The CDR3 is 17 amino acids. The CDR3 DNA reads as TGTGCCAGCAGCTTGGGACTAGCGGGAGGGGGCACAGATACGCAGTATTTT. Translating it yields CASSLGLAGGGTDTQYF.

The rearrangement links TRBV7-2 to TRBJ2-7; D remains ambiguous. V shed 5 bases and J shed 0 bases, with 14 bases lying between them. This CDR3 contains 15 residues. Germline CDR1 SGHTA, CDR2 FQGNSA. The DNA for the CDR3 is TGTGCCAGCAGCCCGATGGCGGTGAGCTCCTACGAGCAGTACTTC. It is translated as CASSPMAVSSYEQYF.

Comments on this clonotype: This may be a read error: a much more frequent sequence differs by one nucleotide. The chain joins TRBV7-2 to TRBJ1-5, with no clear D. From germline, CDR1 is SGHTA and CDR2 FQGNSA. This CDR3 has 14 residues. The CDR3 sequence is CASSLVLINHPQHF. The CDR3 nucleotides read TGTGCCAGCAGCTTAGTTCTGATCAATCATCCCCAGCATTTT.

V usage is TRBV7-2 and J usage is TRBJ2-3, with D unclear. This CDR3 comprises 14 residues. With 3 bases removed from V and 5 bases from J, the gap between germline ends came to 12 bases. Germline assignment: CDR1 SGHTA and CDR2 FQGNSA. CDR3 amino acids: CASSFSGNEDTQYF. The CDR3 DNA reads TGTGCCAGCAGCTTTTCCGGTAACGAAGATACGCAGTATTTT.